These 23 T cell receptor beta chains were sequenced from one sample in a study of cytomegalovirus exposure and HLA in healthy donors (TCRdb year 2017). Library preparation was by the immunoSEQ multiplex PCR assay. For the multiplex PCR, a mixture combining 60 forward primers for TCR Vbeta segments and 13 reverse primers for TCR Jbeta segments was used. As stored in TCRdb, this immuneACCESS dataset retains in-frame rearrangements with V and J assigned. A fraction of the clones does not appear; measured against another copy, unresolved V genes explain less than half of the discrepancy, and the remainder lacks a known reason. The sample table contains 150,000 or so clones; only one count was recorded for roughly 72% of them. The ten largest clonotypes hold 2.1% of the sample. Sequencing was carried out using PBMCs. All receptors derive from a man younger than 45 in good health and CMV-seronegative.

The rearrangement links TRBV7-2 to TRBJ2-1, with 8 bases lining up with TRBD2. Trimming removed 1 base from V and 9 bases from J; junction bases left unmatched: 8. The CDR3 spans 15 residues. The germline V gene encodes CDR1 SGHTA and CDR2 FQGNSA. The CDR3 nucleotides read TGTGCCAGCAGCTTAGTGCCCGGGGGGGCGGGTGAGCAGTTCTTC. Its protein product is CASSLVPGGAGEQFF.

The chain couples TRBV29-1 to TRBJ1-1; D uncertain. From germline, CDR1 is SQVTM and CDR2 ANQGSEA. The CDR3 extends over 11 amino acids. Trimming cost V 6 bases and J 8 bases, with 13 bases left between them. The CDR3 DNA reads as TGCAGCGTAGAGTCGGGTAGAGAAGCTTTCTTT. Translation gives CSVESGREAFF. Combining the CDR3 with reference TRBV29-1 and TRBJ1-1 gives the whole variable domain SAVISQKPSRDICQRGTSLTIQCQVDSQVTMMFWYRQQPGQSLTLIATANQGSEATYESGFVIDKFPISRPNLTFSTLTVSNMSPEDSSIYLCSVESGREAFFGQGTRLTVV.

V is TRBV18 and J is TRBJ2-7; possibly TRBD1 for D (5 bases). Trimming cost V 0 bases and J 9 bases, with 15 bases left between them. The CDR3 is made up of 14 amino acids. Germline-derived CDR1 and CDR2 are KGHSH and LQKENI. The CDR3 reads CASSPPRQRVAQYF. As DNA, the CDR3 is TGTGCCAGCTCACCACCGAGACAGCGTGTTGCGCAGTACTTC.

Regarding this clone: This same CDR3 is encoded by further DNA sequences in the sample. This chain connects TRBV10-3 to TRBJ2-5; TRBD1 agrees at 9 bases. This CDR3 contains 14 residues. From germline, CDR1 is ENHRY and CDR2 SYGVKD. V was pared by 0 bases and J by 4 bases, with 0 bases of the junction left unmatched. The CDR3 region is CAISESGQGETQYF. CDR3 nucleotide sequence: TGTGCCATCAGTGAGTCGGGACAGGGAGAGACCCAGTACTTC.

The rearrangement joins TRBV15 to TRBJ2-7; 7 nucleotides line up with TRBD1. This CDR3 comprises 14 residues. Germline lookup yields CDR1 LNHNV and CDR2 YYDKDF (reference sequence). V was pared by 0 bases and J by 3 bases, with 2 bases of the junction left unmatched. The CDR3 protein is CATSREQGNYEQYF. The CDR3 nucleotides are TGTGCCACCAGCAGAGAACAGGGGAACTACGAGCAGTACTTC.

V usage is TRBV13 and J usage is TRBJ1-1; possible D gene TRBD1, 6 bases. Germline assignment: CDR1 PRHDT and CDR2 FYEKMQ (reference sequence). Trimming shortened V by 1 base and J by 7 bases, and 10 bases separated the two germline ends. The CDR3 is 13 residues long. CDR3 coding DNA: TGTGCCAGCAGCTTAGCCGGACAGTTTGAAGCTTTCTTT. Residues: CASSLAGQFEAFF.

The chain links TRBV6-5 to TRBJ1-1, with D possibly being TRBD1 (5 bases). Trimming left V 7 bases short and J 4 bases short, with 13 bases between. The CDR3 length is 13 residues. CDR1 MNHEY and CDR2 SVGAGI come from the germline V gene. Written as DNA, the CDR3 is TGTGCCAGCATTCCAGGGTTGGGCACTGAAGCTTTCTTT. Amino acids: CASIPGLGTEAFF.

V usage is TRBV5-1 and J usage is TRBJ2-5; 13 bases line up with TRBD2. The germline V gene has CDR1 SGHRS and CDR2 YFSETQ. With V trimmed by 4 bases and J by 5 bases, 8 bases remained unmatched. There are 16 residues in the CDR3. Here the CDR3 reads CASSPGLAGDYETQYF. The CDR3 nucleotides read TGCGCCAGCAGCCCCGGACTAGCGGGGGATTATGAGACCCAGTACTTC.

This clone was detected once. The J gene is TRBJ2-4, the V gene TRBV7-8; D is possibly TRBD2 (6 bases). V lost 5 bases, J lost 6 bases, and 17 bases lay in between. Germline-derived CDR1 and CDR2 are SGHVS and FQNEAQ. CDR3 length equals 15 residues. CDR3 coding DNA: TGTGCCAGCAGCCCTAGGGAGGATTTGGGAAACATTCAGTACTTC. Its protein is CASSPREDLGNIQYF.

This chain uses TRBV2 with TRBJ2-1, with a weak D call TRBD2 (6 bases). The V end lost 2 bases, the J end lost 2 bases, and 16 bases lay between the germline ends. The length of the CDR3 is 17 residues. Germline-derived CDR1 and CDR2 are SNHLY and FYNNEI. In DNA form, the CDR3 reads TGTGCCAGCAGTGAATCGGCTAGCGCCATTACCTACAATGAGCAGTTCTTC. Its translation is CASSESASAITYNEQFF. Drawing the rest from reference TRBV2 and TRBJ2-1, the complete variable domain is EPEVTQTPSHQVTQMGQEVILRCVPISNHLYFYWYRQILGQKVEFLVSFYNNEISEKSEIFDDQFSVERPDGSNFTLKIRSTKLEDSAMYFCASSESASAITYNEQFFGPGTRLTVL.

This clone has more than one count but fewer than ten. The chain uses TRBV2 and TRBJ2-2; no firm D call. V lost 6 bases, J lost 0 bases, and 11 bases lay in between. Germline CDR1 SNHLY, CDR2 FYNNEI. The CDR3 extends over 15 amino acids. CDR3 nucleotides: TGTGCCAGCAGGCGACGGAGATCGAACACCGGGGAGCTGTTTTTT. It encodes CASRRRRSNTGELFF.

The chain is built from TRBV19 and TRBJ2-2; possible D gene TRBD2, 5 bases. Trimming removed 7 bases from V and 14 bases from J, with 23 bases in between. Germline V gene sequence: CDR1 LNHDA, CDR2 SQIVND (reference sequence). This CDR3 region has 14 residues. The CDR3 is CASIESDTPGKLFF. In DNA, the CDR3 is TGTGCCAGTATCGAGTCCGATACACCGGGGAAACTGTTTTTT.

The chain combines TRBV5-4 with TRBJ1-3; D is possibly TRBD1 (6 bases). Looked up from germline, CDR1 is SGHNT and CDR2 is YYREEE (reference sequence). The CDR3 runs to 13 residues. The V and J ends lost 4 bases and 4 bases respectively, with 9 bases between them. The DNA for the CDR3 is TGTGCCAGCAGCCTGGACAGAGGAAACACCATATATTTT. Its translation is CASSLDRGNTIYF.

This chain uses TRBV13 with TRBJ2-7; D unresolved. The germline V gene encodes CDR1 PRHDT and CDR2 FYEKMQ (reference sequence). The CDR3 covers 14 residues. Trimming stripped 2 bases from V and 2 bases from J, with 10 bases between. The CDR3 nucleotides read TGTGCCAGCAGCTTAACAGAAAAGCCCTACGAGCAGTACTTC. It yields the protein CASSLTEKPYEQYF.

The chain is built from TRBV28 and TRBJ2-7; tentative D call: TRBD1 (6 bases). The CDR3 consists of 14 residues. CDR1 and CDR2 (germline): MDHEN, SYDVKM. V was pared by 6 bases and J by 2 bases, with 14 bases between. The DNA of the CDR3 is TGTGCCAGCAGCTACCTCGGACAGACCTACGAGCAGTACTTC. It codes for CASSYLGQTYEQYF.

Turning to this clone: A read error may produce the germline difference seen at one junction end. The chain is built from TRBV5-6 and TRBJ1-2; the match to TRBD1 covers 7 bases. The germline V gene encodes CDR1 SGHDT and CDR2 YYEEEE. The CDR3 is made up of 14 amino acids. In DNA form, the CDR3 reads TGTGCCAGCAGCCCCGGGACAGTTCAATATGGCTACCCCTTC. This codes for CASSPGTVQYGYPF. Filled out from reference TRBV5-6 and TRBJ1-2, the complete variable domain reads DAGVTQSPTHLIKTRGQQVTLRCSPKSGHDTVSWYQQALGQGPQFIFQYYEEEERQRGNFPDRFSGHQFPNYSSELNVNALLLGDSALYLCASSPGTVQYGYPFGSGTRLTVV.

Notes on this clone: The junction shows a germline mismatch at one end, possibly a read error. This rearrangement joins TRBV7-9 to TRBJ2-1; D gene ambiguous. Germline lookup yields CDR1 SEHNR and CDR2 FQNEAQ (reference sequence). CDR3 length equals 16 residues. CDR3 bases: TGTGCCAGCAGCTTAGTCGCGGCGGCGTCCTACAATGGGCAGTTCTTC. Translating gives CASSLVAAASYNGQFF.

The CDR3 sequence is CASSQLAGGLETQYF. CDR3 in DNA: TGCGCCAGCAGCCAGTTAGCGGGGGGATTAGAGACCCAGTACTTC. The V gene is TRBV4-3, the J gene TRBJ2-5; 10 positions match TRBD2. Germline trimming cut 3 bases from V and 4 bases from J; bases unmatched to any gene: 5. Germline CDR1 and CDR2: LGHNA and YSLEER. The CDR3 runs 15 residues.

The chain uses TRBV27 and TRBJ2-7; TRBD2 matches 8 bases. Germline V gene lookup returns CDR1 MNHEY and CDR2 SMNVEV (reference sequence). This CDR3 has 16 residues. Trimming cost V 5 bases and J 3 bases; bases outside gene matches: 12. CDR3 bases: TGTGCCAGCAGTCACACGGGCGGGGGGACCTACTACGAGCAGTACTTC. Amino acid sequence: CASSHTGGGTYYEQYF.

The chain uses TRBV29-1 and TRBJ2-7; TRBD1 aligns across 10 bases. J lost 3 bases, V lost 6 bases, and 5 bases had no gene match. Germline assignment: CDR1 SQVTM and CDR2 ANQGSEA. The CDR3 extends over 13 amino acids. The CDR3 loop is CSVLTGGSYEQYF. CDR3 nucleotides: TGCAGCGTCTTGACAGGGGGCAGCTACGAGCAGTACTTC.

The CDR3 reads CASRERQGISPLHF. Here the CDR3 DNA reads TGTGCCAGCAGAGAGCGACAGGGGATTTCACCCCTCCACTTT. The genes are TRBV2 and TRBJ1-6, with 8 bases matching TRBD1. The CDR3 covers 14 residues. In germline, CDR1 is SNHLY, CDR2 FYNNEI. V lost 6 bases, J lost 9 bases, and 7 bases stayed unmatched.

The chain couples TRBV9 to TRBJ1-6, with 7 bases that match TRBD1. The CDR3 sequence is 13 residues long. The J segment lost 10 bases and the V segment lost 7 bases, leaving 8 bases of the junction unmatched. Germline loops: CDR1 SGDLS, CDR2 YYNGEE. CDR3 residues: CASGRTGNSPLHF. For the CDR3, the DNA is TGTGCCAGCGGTCGGACAGGCAACTCACCCCTCCACTTT.

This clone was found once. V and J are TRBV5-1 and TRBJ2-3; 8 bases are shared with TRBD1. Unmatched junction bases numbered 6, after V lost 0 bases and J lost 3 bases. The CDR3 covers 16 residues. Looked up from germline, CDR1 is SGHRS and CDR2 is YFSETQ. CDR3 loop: CASSLDAGGNTDTQYF. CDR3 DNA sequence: TGCGCCAGCAGCTTGGATGCAGGGGGCAATACAGATACGCAGTATTTT.